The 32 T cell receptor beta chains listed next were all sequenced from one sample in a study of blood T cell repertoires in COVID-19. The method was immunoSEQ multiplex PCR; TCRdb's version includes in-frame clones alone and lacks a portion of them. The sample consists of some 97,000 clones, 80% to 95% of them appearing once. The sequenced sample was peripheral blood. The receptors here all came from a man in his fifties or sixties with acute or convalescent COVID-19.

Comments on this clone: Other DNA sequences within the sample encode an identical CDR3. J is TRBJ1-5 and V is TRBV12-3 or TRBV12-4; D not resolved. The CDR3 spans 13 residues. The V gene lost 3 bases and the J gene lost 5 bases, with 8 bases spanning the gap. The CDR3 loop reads CASSLGQDQPQHF. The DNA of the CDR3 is TGTGCCAGCAGTTTGGGCCAGGATCAGCCCCAGCATTTT.

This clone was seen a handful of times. This CDR3 is CASSLTRNNSPLHF. CDR3 bases: TGTGCCAGCAGTTTGACACGCAATAATTCACCCCTCCACTTT. This rearrangement joins TRBV28 to TRBJ1-6; no clear D. Trimming cost V 3 bases and J 5 bases, with 8 bases left between them. Per germline, CDR1 MDHEN and CDR2 SYDVKM. This CDR3 spans 14 amino acids.

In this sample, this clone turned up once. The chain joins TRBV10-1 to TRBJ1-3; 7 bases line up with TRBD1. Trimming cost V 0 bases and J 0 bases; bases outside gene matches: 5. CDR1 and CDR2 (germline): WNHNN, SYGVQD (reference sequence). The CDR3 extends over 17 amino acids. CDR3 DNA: TGCGCCAGCAGTGAGTCCGGGACAGCGCTCTCTGGAAACACCATATATTTT. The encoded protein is CASSESGTALSGNTIYF.

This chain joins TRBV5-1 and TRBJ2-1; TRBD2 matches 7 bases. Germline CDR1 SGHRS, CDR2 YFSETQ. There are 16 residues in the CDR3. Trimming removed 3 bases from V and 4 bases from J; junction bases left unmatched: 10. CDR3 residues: CASSWGGTNLYNEQFF. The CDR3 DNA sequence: TGCGCCAGCAGCTGGGGGGGGACCAACCTTTACAATGAGCAGTTCTTC.

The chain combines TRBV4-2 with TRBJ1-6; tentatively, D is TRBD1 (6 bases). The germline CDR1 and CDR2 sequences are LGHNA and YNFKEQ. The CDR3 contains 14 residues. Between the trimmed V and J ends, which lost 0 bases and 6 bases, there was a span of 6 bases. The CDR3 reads CASSQDRGNSPLHF. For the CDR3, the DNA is TGTGCCAGCAGCCAAGACAGGGGTAATTCACCCCTCCACTTT.

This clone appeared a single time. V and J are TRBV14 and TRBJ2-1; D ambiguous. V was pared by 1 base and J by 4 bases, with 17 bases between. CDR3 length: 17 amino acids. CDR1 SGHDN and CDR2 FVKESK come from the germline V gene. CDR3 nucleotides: TGTGCCAGCAGCCAAGCTCGGATGGTAGCTTTGTACAATGAGCAGTTCTTC. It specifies CASSQARMVALYNEQFF.

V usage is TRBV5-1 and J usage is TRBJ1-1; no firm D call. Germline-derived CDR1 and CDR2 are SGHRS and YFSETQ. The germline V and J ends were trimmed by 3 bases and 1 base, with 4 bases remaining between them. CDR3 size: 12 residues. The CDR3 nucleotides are TGCGCCAGCAGCTCCCAGAACACTGAAGCTTTCTTT. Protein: CASSSQNTEAFF.

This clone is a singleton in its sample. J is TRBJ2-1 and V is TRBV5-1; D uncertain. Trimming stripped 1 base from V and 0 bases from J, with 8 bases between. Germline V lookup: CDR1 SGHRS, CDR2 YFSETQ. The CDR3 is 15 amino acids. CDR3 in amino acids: CASSLTMGSYNEQFF. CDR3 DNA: TGCGCCAGCAGCTTGACTATGGGCTCCTACAATGAGCAGTTCTTC.

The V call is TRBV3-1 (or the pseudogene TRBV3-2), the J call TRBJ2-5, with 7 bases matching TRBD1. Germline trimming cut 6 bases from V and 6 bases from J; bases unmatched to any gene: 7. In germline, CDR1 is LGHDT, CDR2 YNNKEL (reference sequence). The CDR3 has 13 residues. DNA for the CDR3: TGTGCCAGCAGAGGACAGGTAGTAAAGACCCAGTACTTC. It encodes CASRGQVVKTQYF.

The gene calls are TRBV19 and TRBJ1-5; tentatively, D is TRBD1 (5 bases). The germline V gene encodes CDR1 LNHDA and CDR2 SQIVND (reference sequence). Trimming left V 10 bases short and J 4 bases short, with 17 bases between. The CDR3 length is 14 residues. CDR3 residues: CATGGTAINQPQHF. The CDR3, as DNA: TGTGCCACCGGAGGGACGGCAATTAATCAGCCCCAGCATTTT.

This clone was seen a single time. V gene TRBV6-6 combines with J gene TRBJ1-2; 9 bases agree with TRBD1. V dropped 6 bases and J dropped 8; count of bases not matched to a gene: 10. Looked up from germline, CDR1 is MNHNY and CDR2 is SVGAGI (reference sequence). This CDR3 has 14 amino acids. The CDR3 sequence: CASRYRDREGGYTF. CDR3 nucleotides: TGTGCCAGCAGGTACCGGGACAGGGAAGGCGGCTACACCTTC.

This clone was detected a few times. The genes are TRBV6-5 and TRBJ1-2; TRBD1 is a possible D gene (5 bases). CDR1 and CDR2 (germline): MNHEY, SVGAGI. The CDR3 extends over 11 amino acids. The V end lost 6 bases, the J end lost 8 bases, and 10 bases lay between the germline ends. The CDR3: CASRGDLGYTF. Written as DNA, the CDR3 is TGTGCCAGCAGGGGGGACTTAGGCTACACCTTC.

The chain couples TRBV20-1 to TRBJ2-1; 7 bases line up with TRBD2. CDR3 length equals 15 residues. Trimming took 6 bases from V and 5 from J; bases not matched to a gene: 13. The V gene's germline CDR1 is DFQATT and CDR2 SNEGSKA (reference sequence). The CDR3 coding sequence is TGCAGTGCGAGTCCCTCGGGACTAACACACAATGAGCAGTTCTTC. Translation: CSASPSGLTHNEQFF.

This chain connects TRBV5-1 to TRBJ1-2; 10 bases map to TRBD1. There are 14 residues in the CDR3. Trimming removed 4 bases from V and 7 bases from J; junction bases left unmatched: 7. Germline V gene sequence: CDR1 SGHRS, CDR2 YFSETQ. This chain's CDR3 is CASSLTGTGAGYTF. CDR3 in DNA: TGCGCCAGCAGCCTTACCGGGACAGGGGCTGGCTACACCTTC.

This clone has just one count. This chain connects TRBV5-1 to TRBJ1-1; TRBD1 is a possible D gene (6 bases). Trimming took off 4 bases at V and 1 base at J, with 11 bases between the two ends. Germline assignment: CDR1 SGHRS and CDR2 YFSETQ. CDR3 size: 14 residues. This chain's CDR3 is CASSALGGNTEAFF. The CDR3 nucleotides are TGCGCCAGCAGCGCTCTAGGGGGGAACACTGAAGCTTTCTTT.

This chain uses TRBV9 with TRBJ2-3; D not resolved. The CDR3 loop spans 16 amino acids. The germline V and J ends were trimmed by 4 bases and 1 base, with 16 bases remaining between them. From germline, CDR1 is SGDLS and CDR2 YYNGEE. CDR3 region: CASSTRGDGGTDTQYF. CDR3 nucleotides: TGTGCCAGCAGCACCCGCGGAGATGGTGGCACAGATACGCAGTATTTT.

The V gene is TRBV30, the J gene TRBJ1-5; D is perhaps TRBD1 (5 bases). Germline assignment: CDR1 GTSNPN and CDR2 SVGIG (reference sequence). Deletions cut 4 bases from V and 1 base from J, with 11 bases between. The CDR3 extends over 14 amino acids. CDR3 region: CAWTSRASNQPQHF. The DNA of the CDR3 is TGTGCCTGGACCAGCAGGGCAAGCAATCAGCCCCAGCATTTT.

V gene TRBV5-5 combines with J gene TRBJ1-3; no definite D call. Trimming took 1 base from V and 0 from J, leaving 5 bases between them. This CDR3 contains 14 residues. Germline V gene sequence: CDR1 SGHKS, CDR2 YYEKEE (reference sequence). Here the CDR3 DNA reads TGTGCCAGCAGCTTGTTCCACTCTGGAAACACCATATATTTT. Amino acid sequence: CASSLFHSGNTIYF.

The CDR3 loop is CASRENYNYGYTF. In DNA form, the CDR3 reads TGTGCCAGCAGGGAGAACTATAACTATGGCTACACCTTC. The chain is built from TRBV28 and TRBJ1-2; D not certain. Trimming removed 6 bases at V and 1 base at J, with 9 bases between. CDR3 size: 13 residues. From germline, CDR1 is MDHEN and CDR2 SYDVKM.

The CDR3 nucleotides are TGTGCCATCAGTGAGCCACCGGGACAGGGGAACACCGGGGAGCTGTTTTTT. Translating gives CAISEPPGQGNTGELFF. This sequence joins TRBV10-3 and TRBJ2-2, with 9 bases fitting TRBD1. The trim removed 2 bases at V and 1 base at J, leaving 5 bases unmatched. The germline V gene has CDR1 ENHRY and CDR2 SYGVKD. CDR3 length: 17 residues.

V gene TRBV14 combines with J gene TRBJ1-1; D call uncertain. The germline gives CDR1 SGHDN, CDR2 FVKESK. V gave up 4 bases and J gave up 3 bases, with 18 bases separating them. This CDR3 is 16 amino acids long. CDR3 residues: CASSPSLVSRYTEAFF. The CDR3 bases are TGTGCCAGCAGCCCTTCCCTTGTTAGTAGATACACTGAAGCTTTCTTT.

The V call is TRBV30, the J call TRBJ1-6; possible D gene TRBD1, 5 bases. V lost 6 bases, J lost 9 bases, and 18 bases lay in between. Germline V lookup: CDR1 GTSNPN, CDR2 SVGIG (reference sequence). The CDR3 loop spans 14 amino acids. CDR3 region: CACQMATGGSPLHF. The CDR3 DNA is TGTGCCTGCCAAATGGCTACCGGGGGTTCACCCCTCCACTTT.

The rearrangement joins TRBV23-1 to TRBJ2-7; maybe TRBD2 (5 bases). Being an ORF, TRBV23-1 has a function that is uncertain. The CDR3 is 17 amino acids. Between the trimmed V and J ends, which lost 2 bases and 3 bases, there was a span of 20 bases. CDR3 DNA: TGCGCCAGCAGTCAACCGGGGTTTTTTATCCCCGTCTACGAGCAGTACGTC. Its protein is CASSQPGFFIPVYEQYV.

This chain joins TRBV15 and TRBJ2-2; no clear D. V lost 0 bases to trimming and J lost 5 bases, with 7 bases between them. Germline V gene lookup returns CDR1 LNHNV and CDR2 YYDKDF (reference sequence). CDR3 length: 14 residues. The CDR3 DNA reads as TGTGCCACCAGCAGAGAAGACGGGACCGGGGAGCTGTTTTTT. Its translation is CATSREDGTGELFF.

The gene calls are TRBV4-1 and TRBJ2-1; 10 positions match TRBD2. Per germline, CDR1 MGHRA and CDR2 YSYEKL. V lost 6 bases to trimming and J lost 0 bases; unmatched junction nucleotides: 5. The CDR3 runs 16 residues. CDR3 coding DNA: TGCGCCAGCAGTAGGGCTAGCGGGAGCTCCTACAATGAGCAGTTCTTC. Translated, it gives CASSRASGSSYNEQFF.

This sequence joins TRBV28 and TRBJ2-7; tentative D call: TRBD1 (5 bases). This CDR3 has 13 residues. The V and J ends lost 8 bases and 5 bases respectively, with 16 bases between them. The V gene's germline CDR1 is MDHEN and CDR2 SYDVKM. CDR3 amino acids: CASSQADIDEQYF. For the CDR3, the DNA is TGTGCCAGCTCCCAGGCGGACATCGACGAGCAGTACTTC.

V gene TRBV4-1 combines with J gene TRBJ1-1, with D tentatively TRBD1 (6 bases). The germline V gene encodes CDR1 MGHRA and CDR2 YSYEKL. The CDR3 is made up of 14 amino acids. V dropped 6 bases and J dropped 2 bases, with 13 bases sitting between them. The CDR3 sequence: CASRPTGPNTEAFF. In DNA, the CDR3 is TGCGCCAGCAGACCGACAGGCCCAAACACTGAAGCTTTCTTT.

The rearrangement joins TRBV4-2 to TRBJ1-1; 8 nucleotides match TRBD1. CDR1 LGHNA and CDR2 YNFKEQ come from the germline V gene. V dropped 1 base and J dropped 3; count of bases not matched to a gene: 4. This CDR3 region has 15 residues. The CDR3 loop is CASSQGQGIDTEAFF. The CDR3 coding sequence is TGTGCCAGCAGCCAAGGACAGGGGATTGACACTGAAGCTTTCTTT.

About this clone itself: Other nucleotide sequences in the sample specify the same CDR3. The CDR3 loop reads CASSAQGNQPQHF. The CDR3 nucleotides are TGTGCCAGCAGTGCACAGGGGAATCAGCCCCAGCATTTT. This chain connects TRBV2 to TRBJ1-5, with TRBD1 identical over 7 bases. The CDR3 runs to 13 residues. V shed 4 bases, J shed 4 bases, and the junction held 1 base outside the gene matches. CDR1 is SNHLY, CDR2 FYNNEI, per germline.

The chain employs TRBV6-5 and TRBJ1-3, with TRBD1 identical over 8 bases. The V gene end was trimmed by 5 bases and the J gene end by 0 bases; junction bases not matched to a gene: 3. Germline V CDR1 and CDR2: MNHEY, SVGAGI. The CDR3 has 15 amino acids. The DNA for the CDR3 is TGTGCCAGCAGTCAGGGGGCGATCTCTGGAAACACCATATATTTT. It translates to CASSQGAISGNTIYF.

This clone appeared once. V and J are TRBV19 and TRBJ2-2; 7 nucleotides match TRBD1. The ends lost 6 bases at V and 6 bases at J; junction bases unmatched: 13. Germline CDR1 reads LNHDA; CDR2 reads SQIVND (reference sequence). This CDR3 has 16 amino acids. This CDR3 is CASSKATGMMAGELFF. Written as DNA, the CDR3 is TGTGCCAGTAGCAAGGCGACAGGGATGATGGCCGGGGAGCTGTTTTTT.

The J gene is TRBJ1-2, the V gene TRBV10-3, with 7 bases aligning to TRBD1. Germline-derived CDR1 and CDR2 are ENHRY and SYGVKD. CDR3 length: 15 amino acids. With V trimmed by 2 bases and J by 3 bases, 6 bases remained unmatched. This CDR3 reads CAISEATGTDYGYTF. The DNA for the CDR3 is TGTGCCATCAGTGAGGCGACAGGGACCGACTATGGCTACACCTTC.